The 30 T cell receptor beta chains presented below share a single source sample, sequenced in a study of blood T cell repertoires in COVID-19. The assay was immunoSEQ multiplex PCR, and TCRdb's table has in-frame clones only and misses some. Of just over 95,000 clones in the sample, 81% are singletons; the top ten hold 4.1%. The sequencing input was peripheral blood. Receptor source: a man between 60 and 75 years old with acute or convalescent COVID-19.

This clone has only a few counts. This chain links TRBV3-1 (or the pseudogene TRBV3-2) with TRBJ1-5, with D maybe TRBD1 (6 bases). Per germline, CDR1 LGHDT and CDR2 YNNKEL (reference sequence). The CDR3 runs 17 residues. V was pared by 4 bases and J by 3 bases, with 19 bases between. CDR3 coding DNA: TGTGCCAGCAGCCCCTTAGAATCGCGGACAGACAATCAGCCCCAGCATTTT. This encodes CASSPLESRTDNQPQHF.

The CDR3 nucleotides read TGTGCCAGCAGTTGGGCCCCTTACACTGAAGCTTTCTTT. Encoded protein: CASSWAPYTEAFF. The chain carries TRBV27 and TRBJ1-1; D unresolved. Germline-derived CDR1 and CDR2 are MNHEY and SMNVEV (reference sequence). Trimming took off 4 bases at V and 3 bases at J, with 9 bases between the two ends. The CDR3 has 13 residues.

V and J are TRBV2 and TRBJ2-5; TRBD2 aligns across 13 bases. Germline V gene lookup returns CDR1 SNHLY and CDR2 FYNNEI. The CDR3 runs to 15 residues. The trim removed 7 bases at V and 4 bases at J, leaving 6 bases unmatched. The CDR3 bases are TGTGCCAGCAATCTAGGACTAGCGGGAGTAGAGACCCAGTACTTC. Protein: CASNLGLAGVETQYF.

This chain uses TRBV21-1 with TRBJ1-1; the table names TRBD1, a call not compared with the DNA. TRBV21-1 is marked as a pseudogene. The CDR3 consists of 16 residues. The chain's CDR3 is CASSKLFPGTATEAFF. The CDR3, as DNA: TGTGCCAGCAGCAAATTGTTCCCCGGGACAGCCACTGAAGCTTTCTTT.

The chain carries TRBV7-9 and TRBJ2-1, with 8 bases lining up with TRBD2. The ends lost 6 bases at V and 4 bases at J; junction bases unmatched: 17. CDR1 SEHNR and CDR2 FQNEAQ come from the germline V gene (reference sequence). The CDR3 is 18 amino acids. CDR3 nucleotides: TGTGCCAGCAGTCCCCTTGTAGGTTCGGGCGGGAGGTACAATGAGCAGTTCTTC. Its translation is CASSPLVGSGGRYNEQFF. Based on the CDR3 plus reference TRBV7-9 and TRBJ2-1, the full variable domain is DTGVSQNPRHKITKRGQNVTFRCDPISEHNRLYWYRQTLGQGPEFLTYFQNEAQLEKSRLLSDRFSAERPKGSFSTLEIQRTEQGDSAMYLCASSPLVGSGGRYNEQFFGPGTRLTVL.

The chain recombines TRBV12-3 or TRBV12-4 with TRBJ2-1, with D maybe TRBD2 (5 bases). V lost 1 base and J lost 7, with 5 bases in between. The CDR3 spans 12 residues. CDR3 DNA sequence: TGTGCCAGCAGTTTAGGAGGGAATGAGCAGTTCTTC. This codes for CASSLGGNEQFF.

The V gene is TRBV5-4, the J gene TRBJ2-7, with 12 bases lining up with TRBD2. The CDR3 has 17 residues. With V trimmed by 4 bases and J by 0 bases, 8 bases remained unmatched. Per germline, CDR1 SGHNT and CDR2 YYREEE (reference sequence). The CDR3 bases are TGTGCCAGCAGCCCCGAGCCTAGCGGGGGGGACTCCTACGAGCAGTACTTC. This sequence encodes CASSPEPSGGDSYEQYF.

V usage is TRBV7-6 and J usage is TRBJ2-1; 11 bases are shared with TRBD2. This CDR3 has 15 residues. From germline, CDR1 is SGHVS and CDR2 FNYEAQ. J gave up 5 bases and V 5 bases, and 5 bases lay outside the gene matches. CDR3 amino acids: CASSLGTSGHNEQFF. In DNA, the CDR3 is TGTGCCAGCAGCCTGGGGACTAGCGGACACAATGAGCAGTTCTTC.

The rearrangement links TRBV11-2 to TRBJ2-2; 9 bases are a match to TRBD2. Germline lookup yields CDR1 SGHAT and CDR2 FQNNGV. The CDR3 spans 15 residues. The ends lost 0 bases at V and 8 bases at J; junction bases unmatched: 4. As DNA, the CDR3 is TGTGCCAGCAGCTTAGATCCGAGCGGGAGGGGGGAGCTGTTTTTT. This codes for CASSLDPSGRGELFF.

The chain employs TRBV5-1 and TRBJ1-3; D unresolved. Trimming took off 0 bases at V and 0 bases at J, with 13 bases between the two ends. This CDR3 has 17 residues. Germline CDR1 and CDR2: SGHRS and YFSETQ. The DNA of the CDR3 is TGCGCCAGCAGCTTGGAGACTTTGTCGACCTCTGGAAACACCATATATTTT. The encoded protein is CASSLETLSTSGNTIYF.

This clone was detected a few times. V and J are TRBV18 and TRBJ1-3, with 7 bases fitting TRBD1. J gave up 1 base and V 1 base, and 10 bases lay outside the gene matches. Germline-derived CDR1 and CDR2 are KGHSH and LQKENI. CDR3 length: 18 residues. This CDR3 reads CASSPRPGTAISGNTIYF. Here the CDR3 DNA reads TGTGCCAGCTCACCACGGCCGGGGACAGCCATTTCTGGAAACACCATATATTTT.

The chain joins TRBV27 to TRBJ1-5; 7 nucleotides line up with TRBD1. V lost 2 bases to trimming and J lost 3 bases; unmatched junction nucleotides: 7. CDR1 and CDR2 (germline): MNHEY, SMNVEV (reference sequence). CDR3 length: 16 amino acids. The CDR3: CASSLGGGKFNQPQHF. The CDR3 bases are TGTGCCAGCAGTTTAGGAGGGGGCAAATTCAATCAGCCCCAGCATTTT.

The rearrangement links TRBV29-1 to TRBJ1-3; D ambiguous. V was shortened by 3 bases and J by 1 base, with 7 bases between the two germline ends. Per the germline V gene, CDR1 is SQVTM and CDR2 is ANQGSEA. The CDR3 has 13 amino acids. CDR3 in amino acids: CSVDSGSGNTIYF. The CDR3, as DNA: TGCAGCGTTGATAGTGGTTCTGGAAACACCATATATTTT.

J is TRBJ2-5 and V is TRBV30; no clear D. Germline lookup yields CDR1 GTSNPN and CDR2 SVGIG (reference sequence). V dropped 0 bases and J dropped 7 bases, with 12 bases sitting between them. The CDR3 is made up of 13 amino acids. The CDR3 DNA reads as TGTGCCTGGAGTGTAGTGGTTGGAGCGACCCAGTACTTC. Translating it yields CAWSVVVGATQYF.

The genes are TRBV7-2 and TRBJ2-3, with a tentative D call TRBD2 (5 bases). The CDR3 contains 15 residues. Germline V CDR1 and CDR2: SGHTA, FQGNSA. Trimming stripped 7 bases from V and 0 bases from J, with 14 bases between. CDR3 bases: TGTGCCAGCACCCTGGAGGCTAGCAGCACAGATACGCAGTATTTT. Amino acid sequence: CASTLEASSTDTQYF.

The V gene is TRBV30, the J gene TRBJ2-7; D possibly corresponds to TRBD1 (6 bases). Looked up from germline, CDR1 is GTSNPN and CDR2 is SVGIG (reference sequence). CDR3 length: 13 residues. The V gene lost 2 bases and the J gene lost 2 bases, with 10 bases spanning the gap. The CDR3: CAWSTGHPYEQYF. The CDR3 bases are TGTGCCTGGAGTACAGGGCACCCCTACGAGCAGTACTTC.

The V call is TRBV3-1 (or the pseudogene TRBV3-2), the J call TRBJ2-7; TRBD2 is a possible D gene (5 bases). The V end was cut by 4 bases, the J end by 3 bases, with 16 bases between. Per the germline V gene, CDR1 is LGHDT and CDR2 is YNNKEL (reference sequence). CDR3 length: 15 amino acids. Here the CDR3 reads CASSPLPGSFYEQYF. CDR3 bases: TGTGCCAGCAGCCCTCTACCGGGATCCTTCTACGAGCAGTACTTC.

The V call is TRBV5-1, the J call TRBJ2-2, with D hard to call. Deletions cut 4 bases from V and 3 bases from J, with 7 bases between. Per the germline V gene, CDR1 is SGHRS and CDR2 is YFSETQ. This CDR3 is built from 13 residues. This chain's CDR3 is CASSPGYTGELFF. The DNA for the CDR3 is TGCGCCAGCAGCCCCGGTTACACCGGGGAGCTGTTTTTT.

This chain connects TRBV3-1 (or the pseudogene TRBV3-2) to TRBJ2-3, with TRBD2 identical over 8 bases. The germline CDR1 and CDR2 sequences are LGHDT and YNNKEL (reference sequence). The CDR3 spans 16 residues. V lost 4 bases and J lost 0; bases outside the gene matches: 6. The CDR3 protein is CASSLRLAQSTDTQYF. CDR3 coding DNA: TGTGCCAGCAGCCTGCGACTAGCGCAGAGCACAGATACGCAGTATTTT.

V and J are TRBV6-2 or TRBV6-3 and TRBJ2-5; TRBD1 is a possible D gene (6 bases). CDR3 length: 15 amino acids. V lost 4 bases and J lost 5, with 17 bases in between. Germline values: CDR1 MNHEY, CDR2 SVGEGT. CDR3 in amino acids: CASSWVTSDRETQYF. The CDR3 region has the DNA TGTGCCAGCAGTTGGGTGACCTCAGACAGGGAGACCCAGTACTTC.

This chain links TRBV6-6 with TRBJ2-2, with 8 bases that match TRBD2. CDR3 length equals 15 residues. Germline CDR1 reads MNHNY; CDR2 reads SVGAGI (reference sequence). V lost 6 bases and J lost 7; bases outside the gene matches: 10. The CDR3 reads CASSRSGRRNGELFF. CDR3 DNA: TGTGCCAGCAGCAGGAGCGGGAGAAGAAACGGGGAGCTGTTTTTT.

The chain is built from TRBV19 and TRBJ1-2; possibly TRBD1 for D (6 bases). Germline assignment: CDR1 LNHDA and CDR2 SQIVND (reference sequence). V lost 10 bases, J lost 5 bases, and 20 bases lay in between. The CDR3 totals 14 residues. CDR3 region: CATTLTGTPYGYTF. Here the CDR3 DNA reads TGTGCCACAACTCTTACCGGGACACCTTATGGCTACACCTTC.

The J gene is TRBJ1-3, the V gene TRBV9; D may be TRBD1 (5 bases). V was shortened by 1 base and J by 6 bases, with 11 bases between the two germline ends. Germline V lookup: CDR1 SGDLS, CDR2 YYNGEE. This CDR3 contains 14 residues. The CDR3 DNA reads as TGTGCCAGCAGCGTACAGGGTGCTGAAAACACCATATATTTT. Residues: CASSVQGAENTIYF.

V gene TRBV5-1 combines with J gene TRBJ2-2, with TRBD2 matching over 10 bases. After removal of 0 bases from V and 4 bases from J, the junction contained 3 bases not matched to a gene. Germline values: CDR1 SGHRS, CDR2 YFSETQ. This CDR3 is 16 amino acids long. The CDR3 protein is CASSLDSGGVTGELFF. CDR3 DNA sequence: TGCGCCAGCAGCTTGGACAGCGGGGGGGTCACCGGGGAGCTGTTTTTT.

This clone turned up a few times. The rearrangement uses TRBV3-1 (or the pseudogene TRBV3-2) and TRBJ2-7; TRBD1 aligns across 12 bases. V lost 1 base and J lost 6; bases outside the gene matches: 4. The CDR3 has 15 amino acids. Germline CDR1 and CDR2: LGHDT and YNNKEL (reference sequence). CDR3 nucleotides: TGTGCCAGCAGCCAAGTAGGGACAGGGGGCTCCGAGCAGTACTTC. It encodes CASSQVGTGGSEQYF.

There are a few counts of this clone. The rearrangement uses TRBV15 and TRBJ1-1, with D uncertain. This CDR3 is built from 14 residues. Germline CDR1 LNHNV, CDR2 YYDKDF (reference sequence). The germline V and J ends were trimmed by 6 bases and 1 base, with 12 bases remaining between them. The DNA of the CDR3 is TGTGCCACCAGTCCCCCCACGGGGAACACTGAAGCTTTCTTT. Protein product: CATSPPTGNTEAFF.

This clone was detected only a few times. This chain joins TRBV15 and TRBJ2-7; D gene ambiguous. The CDR3 has 14 amino acids. Germline V gene sequence: CDR1 LNHNV, CDR2 YYDKDF (reference sequence). V shed 0 bases and J shed 0 bases, with 6 bases lying between them. In DNA form, the CDR3 reads TGTGCCACCAGCAGAGACAGGATCTCCTACGAGCAGTACTTC. It translates to CATSRDRISYEQYF.

The chain couples TRBV5-4 to TRBJ1-3; 11 bases are a match to TRBD1. Germline CDR1 SGHNT, CDR2 YYREEE (reference sequence). This CDR3 spans 15 amino acids. V shed 3 bases and J 8 bases; nucleotides not matched to a gene: 7. CDR3 sequence reads: CASSYGGTGGYTIYF. The CDR3 region has the DNA TGTGCCAGCAGCTATGGAGGGACAGGGGGATACACCATATATTTT. The variable domain in full, completed from reference TRBV5-4 and TRBJ1-3, reads ETGVTQSPTHLIKTRGQQVTLRCSSQSGHNTVSWYQQALGQGPQFIFQYYREEENGRGNFPPRFSGLQFPNYSSELNVNALELDDSALYLCASSYGGTGGYTIYFGEGSWLTVV.

With regard to this clone: This sample includes further DNA sequences coding for the same CDR3. This rearrangement joins TRBV2 to TRBJ1-2, with 8 nucleotides matching TRBD1. After removal of 4 bases from V and 2 bases from J, the junction contained 3 bases not matched to a gene. This CDR3 contains 14 residues. In germline, CDR1 is SNHLY, CDR2 FYNNEI. CDR3 amino acids: CASSGQGANYGYTF. Written as DNA, the CDR3 is TGTGCCAGCAGTGGGCAGGGGGCAAACTATGGCTACACCTTC.

The genes are TRBV7-9 and TRBJ2-3; D may be TRBD1 (6 bases). V was shortened by 4 bases and J by 1 base, with 9 bases between the two germline ends. The CDR3 runs to 14 residues. Germline CDR1 and CDR2: SEHNR and FQNEAQ (reference sequence). This chain's CDR3 is CASSSRGGTDTQYF. CDR3 sequence (DNA): TGTGCCAGCAGCTCCAGGGGAGGCACAGATACGCAGTATTTT.